A single sample gave rise to the 12 T cell receptor beta chains below, sequenced in a study of cytomegalovirus exposure and HLA in healthy donors (dated by TCRdb to about 2017). Libraries were prepared through the immunoSEQ multiplex PCR assay. For the multiplex PCR, a mixture combining 60 forward primers for TCR Vbeta segments and 13 reverse primers for TCR Jbeta segments was used. As stored in TCRdb, this immuneACCESS dataset retains in-frame rearrangements with V and J assigned. A fraction of the clones does not appear; measured against another copy, unresolved V genes explain less than half of the discrepancy, and the remainder lacks a known reason. The sample table holds approximately 140,000 clones, of which about 79% were seen once. Around 4.1% of the sample comes from the top ten. The source material was PBMCs. These receptors came from a man aged 35 to 55 in good health and CMV-seropositive.

This sequence joins TRBV30 and TRBJ1-3, with a tentative D call TRBD1 (5 bases). Germline CDR1 reads GTSNPN; CDR2 reads SVGIG (reference sequence). The CDR3 is 15 residues long. With 4 bases removed from V and 4 bases from J, the gap between germline ends came to 17 bases. CDR3 nucleotide sequence: TGTGCCTGGACCGGGGGTCGGACGTGGGGAAACACCATATATTTT. It is translated as CAWTGGRTWGNTIYF.

The chain joins TRBV11-1 to TRBJ2-1; D may be TRBD1 (6 bases). Trimming removed 6 bases from V and 2 bases from J, with 11 bases in between. The CDR3 sequence is 14 residues long. CDR1 is SGHAT, CDR2 FQDESV, per germline (reference sequence). This chain's CDR3 is CASSQGKPYNEQFF. The CDR3 DNA sequence: TGTGCCAGCAGTCAGGGGAAACCCTACAATGAGCAGTTCTTC.

The CDR3 DNA reads as TGTGCCAGCAGTCCGGGACTACCCTACAATGAGCAGTTCTTC. Protein: CASSPGLPYNEQFF. The J gene is TRBJ2-1, the V gene TRBV27, with TRBD2 identical over 7 bases. This CDR3 contains 14 residues. The V and J ends lost 5 bases and 2 bases, in that order; junction bases with no gene match: 3. Germline V lookup: CDR1 MNHEY, CDR2 SMNVEV (reference sequence).

The chain recombines TRBV11-3 with TRBJ1-1, with D possibly being TRBD1 (5 bases). Trimming pared 5 bases from V and 7 bases from J, leaving 11 bases between. Per the germline V gene, CDR1 is SGHNT and CDR2 is YENEEA. The CDR3 is 12 residues long. The CDR3 region is CASSAWGSEAFF. CDR3 nucleotides: TGTGCCAGCAGCGCCTGGGGCAGTGAAGCTTTCTTT. Full variable domain (missing parts from reference TRBV11-3 and TRBJ1-1): EAGVVQSPRYKIIEKKQPVAFWCNPISGHNTLYWYLQNLGQGPELLIRYENEEAVDDSQLPKDRFSAERLKGVDSTLKIQPAELGDSAVYLCASSAWGSEAFFGQGTRLTVV.

The CDR3 spells CASSLVLAQASYEQYF. The DNA for the CDR3 is TGTGCCAGCAGTTTAGTACTGGCACAGGCTTCCTACGAGCAGTACTTC. The genes are TRBV27 and TRBJ2-7, with D possibly matching TRBD1 (5 bases). This CDR3 comprises 16 residues. Trimming cost V 2 bases and J 1 base, with 15 bases left between them. Per germline, CDR1 MNHEY and CDR2 SMNVEV (reference sequence).

The genes are TRBV10-3 and TRBJ1-1; weak D call: TRBD1 (5 bases). Germline V lookup: CDR1 ENHRY, CDR2 SYGVKD. The CDR3 extends over 15 amino acids. Trimming pared 2 bases from V and 3 bases from J, leaving 13 bases between. The CDR3 region has the DNA TGTGCCATCAGTGAGGTGGGGGGTGGTGACACTGAAGCTTTCTTT. This translates into CAISEVGGGDTEAFF.

The rearrangement links TRBV10-3 to TRBJ2-5; weak D call: TRBD2 (6 bases). V dropped 6 bases and J dropped 5 bases, with 10 bases sitting between them. The germline V gene has CDR1 ENHRY and CDR2 SYGVKD. The CDR3 consists of 12 residues. CDR3 loop: CAIRGLAETQYF. DNA of the CDR3: TGTGCCATCAGAGGCCTAGCGGAGACCCAGTACTTC.

This clone was detected a few times. The gene calls are TRBV9 and TRBJ2-2; no clear D gene. Germline CDR1 SGDLS, CDR2 YYNGEE. Trimming took off 2 bases at V and 6 bases at J, with 8 bases between the two ends. The CDR3 loop spans 13 amino acids. CDR3 in amino acids: CASSVQTSGELFF. The CDR3 coding sequence is TGTGCCAGCAGCGTGCAGACTTCCGGGGAGCTGTTTTTT.

The rearrangement joins TRBV9 to TRBJ1-3, with 8 bases fitting TRBD1. The CDR3 totals 15 residues. Unmatched junction bases numbered 6, after V lost 4 bases and J lost 3 bases. Germline V gene data show CDR1 as SGDLS and CDR2 as YYNGEE. CDR3 nucleotides: TGTGCCAGCAGCACACACAGGGGGTTTGGAAACACCATATATTTT. Translation: CASSTHRGFGNTIYF.

The chain is built from TRBV18 and TRBJ1-2; tentatively, D is TRBD1 (6 bases). The CDR3 has 15 amino acids. The germline V and J ends were trimmed by 3 bases and 5 bases, with 16 bases remaining between them. The germline V gene has CDR1 KGHSH and CDR2 LQKENI. CDR3 sequence: CASSPKEGTGYGYTF. In DNA form, the CDR3 reads TGTGCCAGCTCACCGAAAGAGGGAACAGGGTATGGCTACACCTTC.

In DNA form, the CDR3 reads TGCGCCAGCAGCCAAGAGGGACAGCAAGAGACCCAGTACTTC. Protein: CASSQEGQQETQYF. The gene calls are TRBV4-1 and TRBJ2-5; TRBD1 matches 7 bases. The J segment lost 2 bases and the V segment lost 0 bases, leaving 0 bases of the junction unmatched. The CDR3 length is 14 residues. Per the germline V gene, CDR1 is MGHRA and CDR2 is YSYEKL.

The rearrangement uses TRBV6-5 and TRBJ1-1; the D is unclear. CDR1 is MNHEY and CDR2 is SVGAGI in the germline V gene. V was cut by 4 bases and J by 0 bases, with 9 bases left in between. This CDR3 comprises 14 residues. This CDR3 reads CASSWGELNTEAFF. DNA for the CDR3: TGTGCCAGCAGTTGGGGAGAGTTGAACACTGAAGCTTTCTTT.